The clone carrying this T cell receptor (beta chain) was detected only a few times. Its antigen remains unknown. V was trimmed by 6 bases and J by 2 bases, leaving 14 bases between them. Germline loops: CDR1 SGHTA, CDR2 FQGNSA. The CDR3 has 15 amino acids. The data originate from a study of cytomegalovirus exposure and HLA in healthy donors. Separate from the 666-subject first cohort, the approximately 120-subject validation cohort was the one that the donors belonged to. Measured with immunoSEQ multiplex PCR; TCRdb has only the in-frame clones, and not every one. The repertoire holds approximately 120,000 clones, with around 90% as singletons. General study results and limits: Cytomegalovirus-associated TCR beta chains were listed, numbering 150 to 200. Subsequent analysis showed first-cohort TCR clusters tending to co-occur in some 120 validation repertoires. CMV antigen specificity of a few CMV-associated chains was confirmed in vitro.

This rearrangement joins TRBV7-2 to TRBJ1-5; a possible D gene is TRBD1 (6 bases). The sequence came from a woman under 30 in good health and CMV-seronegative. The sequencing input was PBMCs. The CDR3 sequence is CASSFTGNRNQPQHF. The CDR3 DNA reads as TGTGCCAGCAGTTTCACAGGGAATCGCAATCAGCCCCAGCATTTT.